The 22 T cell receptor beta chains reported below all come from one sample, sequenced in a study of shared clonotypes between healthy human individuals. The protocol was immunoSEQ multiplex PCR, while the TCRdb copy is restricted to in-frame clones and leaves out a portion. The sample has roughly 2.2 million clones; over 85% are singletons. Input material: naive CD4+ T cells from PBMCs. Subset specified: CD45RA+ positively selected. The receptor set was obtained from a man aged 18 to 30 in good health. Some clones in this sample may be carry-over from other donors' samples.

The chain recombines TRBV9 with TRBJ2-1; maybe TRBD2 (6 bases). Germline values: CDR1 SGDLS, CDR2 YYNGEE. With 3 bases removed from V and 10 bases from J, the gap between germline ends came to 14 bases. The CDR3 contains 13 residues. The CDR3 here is CASSEPLAGEQFF. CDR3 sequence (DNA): TGTGCCAGCAGCGAACCACTAGCCGGCGAGCAGTTCTTC. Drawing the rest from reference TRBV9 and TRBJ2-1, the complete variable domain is DSGVTQTPKHLITATGQRVTLRCSPRSGDLSVYWYQQSLDQGLQFLIQYYNGEERAKGNILERFSAQQFPDLHSELNLSSLELGDSALYFCASSEPLAGEQFFGPGTRLTVL.

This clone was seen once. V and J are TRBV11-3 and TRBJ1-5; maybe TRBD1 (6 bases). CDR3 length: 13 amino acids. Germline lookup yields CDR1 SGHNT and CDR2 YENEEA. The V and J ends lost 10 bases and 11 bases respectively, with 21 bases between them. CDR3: CAKGGAPRRAQHF. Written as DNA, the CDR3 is TGTGCCAAGGGGGGGGCTCCGCGCCGGGCCCAGCATTTT.

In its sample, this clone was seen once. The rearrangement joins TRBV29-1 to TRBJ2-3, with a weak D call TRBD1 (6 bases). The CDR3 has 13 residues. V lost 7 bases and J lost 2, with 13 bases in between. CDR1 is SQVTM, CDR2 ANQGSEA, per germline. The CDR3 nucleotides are TGCAGCGGGGACAAGGGAAACACAGATACGCAGTATTTT. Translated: CSGDKGNTDTQYF.

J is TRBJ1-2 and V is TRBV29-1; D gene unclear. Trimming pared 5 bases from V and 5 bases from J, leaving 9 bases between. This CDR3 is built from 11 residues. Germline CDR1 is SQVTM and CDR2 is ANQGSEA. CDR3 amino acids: CSVSGTYGYTF. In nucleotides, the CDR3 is TGCAGCGTTTCGGGCACTTATGGCTACACCTTC.

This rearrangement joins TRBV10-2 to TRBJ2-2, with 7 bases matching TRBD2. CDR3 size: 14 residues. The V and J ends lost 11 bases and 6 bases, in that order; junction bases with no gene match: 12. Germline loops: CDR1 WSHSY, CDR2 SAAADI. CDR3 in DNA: TGCGCCTCCCGGGGGGACTCGCGGGCCGGGGAGCTGTTTTTT. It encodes CASRGDSRAGELFF.

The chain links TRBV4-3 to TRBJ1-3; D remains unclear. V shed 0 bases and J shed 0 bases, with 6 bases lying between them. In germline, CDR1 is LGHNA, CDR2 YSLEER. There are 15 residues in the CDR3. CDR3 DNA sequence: TGCGCCAGCAGCCAAGATCCGGCCTCTGGAAACACCATATATTTT. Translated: CASSQDPASGNTIYF.

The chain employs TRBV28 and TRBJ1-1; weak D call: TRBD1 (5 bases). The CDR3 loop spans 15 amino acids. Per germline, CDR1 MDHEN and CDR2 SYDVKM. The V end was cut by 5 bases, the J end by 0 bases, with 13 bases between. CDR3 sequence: CASSHGGYMNTEAFF. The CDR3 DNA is TGTGCCAGCAGTCACGGGGGATATATGAACACTGAAGCTTTCTTT. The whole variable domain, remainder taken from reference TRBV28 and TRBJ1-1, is DVKVTQSSRYLVKRTGEKVFLECVQDMDHENMFWYRQDPGLGLRLIYFSYDVKMKEKGDIPEGYSVSREKKERFSLILESASTNQTSMYLCASSHGGYMNTEAFFGQGTRLTVV.

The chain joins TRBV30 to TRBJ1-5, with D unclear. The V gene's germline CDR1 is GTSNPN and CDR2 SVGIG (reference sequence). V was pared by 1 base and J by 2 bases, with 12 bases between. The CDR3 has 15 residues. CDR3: CAWSEGRGGNQPQHF. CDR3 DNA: TGTGCCTGGAGTGAGGGTCGTGGGGGCAATCAGCCCCAGCATTTT.

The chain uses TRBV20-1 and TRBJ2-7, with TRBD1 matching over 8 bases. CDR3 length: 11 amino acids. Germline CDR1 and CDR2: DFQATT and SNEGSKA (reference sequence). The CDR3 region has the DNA TGCAGCCCAAGACAGGGGACCGAGCAGTACTTC. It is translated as CSPRQGTEQYF.

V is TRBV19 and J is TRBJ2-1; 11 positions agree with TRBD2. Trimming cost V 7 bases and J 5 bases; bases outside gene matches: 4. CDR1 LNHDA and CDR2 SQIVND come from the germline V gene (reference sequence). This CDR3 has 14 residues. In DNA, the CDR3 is TGTGCCAGTACCAGACTAGCGGGAAACAATGAGCAGTTCTTC. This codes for CASTRLAGNNEQFF.

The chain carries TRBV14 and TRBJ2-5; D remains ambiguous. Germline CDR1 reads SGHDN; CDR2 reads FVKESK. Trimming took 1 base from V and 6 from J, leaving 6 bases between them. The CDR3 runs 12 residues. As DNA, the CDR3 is TGTGCCAGCAGCCAAGCCTCGAAGACCCAGTACTTC. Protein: CASSQASKTQYF.

The CDR3 nucleotides read TGTGCCAGCTGGGACACCGGGGAGCTGTTTTTT. Translation: CASWDTGELFF. This chain connects TRBV19 to TRBJ2-2; D unclear. Germline V gene sequence: CDR1 LNHDA, CDR2 SQIVND (reference sequence). With 9 bases removed from V and 3 bases from J, the gap between germline ends came to 5 bases. This CDR3 spans 11 amino acids.

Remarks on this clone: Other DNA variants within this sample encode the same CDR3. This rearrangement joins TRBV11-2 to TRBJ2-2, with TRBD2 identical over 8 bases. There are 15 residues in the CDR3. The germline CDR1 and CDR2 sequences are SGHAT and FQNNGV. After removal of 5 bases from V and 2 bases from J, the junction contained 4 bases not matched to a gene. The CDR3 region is CASSRTSGNTGELFF. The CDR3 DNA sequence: TGTGCCAGCAGCCGTACTAGCGGCAACACCGGGGAGCTGTTTTTT.

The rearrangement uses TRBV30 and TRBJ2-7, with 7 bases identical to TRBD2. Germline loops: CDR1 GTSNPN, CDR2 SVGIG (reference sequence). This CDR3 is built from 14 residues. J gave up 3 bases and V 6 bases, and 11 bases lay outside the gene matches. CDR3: CACTTTSVVYEQYF. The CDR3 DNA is TGTGCCTGCACAACCACTAGCGTTGTCTACGAGCAGTACTTC. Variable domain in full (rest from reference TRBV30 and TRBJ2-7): SQTIHQWPATLVQPVGSPLSLECTVEGTSNPNLYWYRQAAGRGLQLLFYSVGIGQISSEVPQNLSASRPQDRQFILSSKKLLLSDSGFYLCACTTTSVVYEQYFGPGTRLTVT.

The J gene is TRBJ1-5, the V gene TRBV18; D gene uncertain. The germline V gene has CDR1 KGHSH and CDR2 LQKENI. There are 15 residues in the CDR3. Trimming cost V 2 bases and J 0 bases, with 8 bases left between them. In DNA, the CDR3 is TGTGCCAGCTCACCAGGGGTTCTTAGCAATCAGCCCCAGCATTTT. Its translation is CASSPGVLSNQPQHF.

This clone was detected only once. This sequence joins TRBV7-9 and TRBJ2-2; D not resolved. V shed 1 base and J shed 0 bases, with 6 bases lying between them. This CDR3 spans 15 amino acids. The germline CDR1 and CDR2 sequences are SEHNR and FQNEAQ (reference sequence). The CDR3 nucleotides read TGTGCCAGCAGCTTAGGGAGATCGAACACCGGGGAGCTGTTTTTT. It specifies CASSLGRSNTGELFF.

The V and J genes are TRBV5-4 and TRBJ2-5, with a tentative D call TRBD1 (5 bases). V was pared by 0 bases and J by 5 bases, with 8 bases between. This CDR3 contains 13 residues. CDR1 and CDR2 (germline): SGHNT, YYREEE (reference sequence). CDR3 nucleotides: TGTGCCAGCAGCTTGGAAGCAGGGGAGACCCAGTACTTC. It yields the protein CASSLEAGETQYF.

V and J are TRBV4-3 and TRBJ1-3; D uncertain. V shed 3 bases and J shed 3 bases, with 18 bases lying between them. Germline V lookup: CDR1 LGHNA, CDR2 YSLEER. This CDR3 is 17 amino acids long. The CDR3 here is CASSQGSRGGGGNTIYF. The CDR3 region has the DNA TGCGCCAGCAGCCAGGGGTCGCGGGGAGGTGGTGGAAACACCATATATTTT.

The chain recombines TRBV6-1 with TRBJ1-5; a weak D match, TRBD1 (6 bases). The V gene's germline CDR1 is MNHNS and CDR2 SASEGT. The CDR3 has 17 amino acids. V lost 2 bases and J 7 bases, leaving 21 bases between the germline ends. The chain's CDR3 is CASSEPPGAGARQPQHF. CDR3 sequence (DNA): TGTGCCAGCAGTGAACCCCCCGGGGCAGGGGCGAGACAGCCCCAGCATTTT.

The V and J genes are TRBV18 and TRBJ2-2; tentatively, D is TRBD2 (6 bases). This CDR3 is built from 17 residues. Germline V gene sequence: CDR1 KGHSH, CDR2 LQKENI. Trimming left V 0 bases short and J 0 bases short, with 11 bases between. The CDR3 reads CASSPPGTRSNTGELFF. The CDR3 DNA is TGTGCCAGCTCACCACCGGGGACTCGTTCGAACACCGGGGAGCTGTTTTTT.

CDR3 in amino acids: CASSLGTGTLPNLNTEAFF. The CDR3 DNA follows: TGTGCCAGCAGCTTGGGGACAGGGACCTTACCGAACTTGAACACTGAAGCTTTCTTT. The chain is built from TRBV11-2 and TRBJ1-1; 9 bases align to TRBD1. The CDR3 has 19 amino acids. From germline, CDR1 is SGHAT and CDR2 FQNNGV. J was trimmed by 0 bases and V by 3 bases; bases with no gene match: 14.

The CDR3 here is CASSPTDRVSQPQHF. As DNA, the CDR3 is TGTGCCAGCAGTCCCACGGACAGGGTCAGTCAGCCCCAGCATTTT. The chain carries TRBV28 and TRBJ1-5; 8 nucleotides match TRBD1. CDR1 and CDR2 from the germline V gene are MDHEN and SYDVKM. With V trimmed by 5 bases and J by 6 bases, 9 bases remained unmatched. The CDR3 loop spans 15 amino acids.